These T cell receptor beta chains were read from a single sample in a study of blood T cell repertoires in COVID-19. TCRdb's table, derived via immunoSEQ multiplex PCR, lists solely in-frame clones and lacks some. The sample holds roughly 130,000 clones, approximately 88% seen once. Sequencing was done on a sample of PBMCs or T cells enriched from blood (not recorded which). These receptors all stem from a man in his forties with acute COVID-19. Both conserved end residues are part of each CDR3. A D gene is named only where the DNA matches it firmly. Size is omitted from some rows. Given values are once, few, many or a class for expanded clones.

clone size,V gene,D gene,J gene,CDR3 protein,CDR3 DNA
.,TRBV29-1,.,TRBJ2-3,CRADLRGRTDTQYF,TGCAGAGCCGACCTCCGCGGTCGCACAGATACGCAGTATTTT
.,TRBV6-2/TRBV6-3,.,TRBJ1-5,CASSYVGQNSNQPQHF,TGTGCCAGCAGTTACGTCGGACAGAATAGCAATCAGCCCCAGCATTTT
.,TRBV9,TRBD2,TRBJ2-1,CASSPGTSGEQFF,TGTGCCAGCAGCCCCGGGACTAGCGGTGAGCAGTTCTTC
.,TRBV24-1,TRBD2,TRBJ2-3,CATSDTPGRGGTDTQYF,TGTGCCACCAGTGACACACCCGGGAGGGGGGGCACAGATACGCAGTATTTT
.,TRBV6-5,TRBD1,TRBJ1-2,CASSRQGLRGYTF,TGTGCCAGCAGTCGACAGGGATTGAGAGGCTACACCTTC
.,TRBV6-1,TRBD1,TRBJ1-6,CASSESRAGGSPLHF,TGTGCCAGCAGTGAAAGCCGAGCAGGGGGTTCACCCCTCCACTTT
.,TRBV5-4,.,TRBJ1-4,CASSEGSFREKLFF,TGTGCCAGCAGCGAGGGCAGTTTTCGGGAAAAACTGTTTTTT
.,TRBV29-1,TRBD1,TRBJ1-1,CSVETGTGDTEAFF,TGCAGCGTTGAAACCGGGACAGGGGACACTGAAGCTTTCTTT
.,TRBV11-2,.,TRBJ2-1,CASSPQRGNEQFF,TGTGCCAGCAGCCCCCAGCGAGGCAATGAGCAGTTCTTC
.,TRBV9,.,TRBJ1-3,CASSPPGGRPSGNTIYF,TGTGCCAGCAGCCCACCCGGGGGGCGACCGTCTGGAAACACCATATATTTT
.,TRBV5-1,TRBD2,TRBJ2-7,CASSSGLAGGEQYF,TGCGCCAGCAGTTCTGGACTAGCGGGAGGAGAGCAGTACTTC
few,TRBV5-4,.,TRBJ1-5,CASSVGGLLNQPQHF,TGTGCCAGCAGCGTAGGAGGGCTACTCAATCAGCCCCAGCATTTT
.,TRBV10-2,.,TRBJ2-2,CASSESRRELFF,TGCGCCAGCAGTGAGTCCAGAAGAGAGCTGTTTTTT
.,TRBV11-2,TRBD2,TRBJ2-7,CASSSRTSFHDEQYF,TGTGCCAGCAGCTCCAGGACTAGCTTCCACGACGAGCAGTACTTC
.,TRBV18,.,TRBJ2-7,CASSSGTGDSYEQYF,TGTGCCAGCTCCTCTGGAACAGGCGACTCCTACGAGCAGTACTTC
.,TRBV14,TRBD1,TRBJ2-1,CASSARDRGENEQFF,TGTGCCAGCAGCGCCCGGGACAGGGGCGAGAATGAGCAGTTCTTC
.,TRBV15,TRBD1,TRBJ2-7,CATSTTGGEQYF,TGTGCCACCAGCACGACAGGGGGCGAGCAGTACTTC
.,TRBV15,.,TRBJ2-1,CATSREMATGNGVFF,TGTGCCACCAGCAGAGAGATGGCCACAGGGAATGGAGTGTTCTTC
.,TRBV28,.,TRBJ1-1,CASKDWAEAFF,TGTGCCAGCAAGGACTGGGCTGAAGCTTTCTTT
.,TRBV4-1,.,TRBJ2-1,CASSSPGSRTYNEQFF,TGCGCCAGCAGCTCACCGGGATCAAGAACCTACAATGAGCAGTTCTTC
.,TRBV5-1,TRBD1,TRBJ1-1,CASSPSTGGGNTEAFF,TGCGCCAGCAGCCCCTCGACAGGGGGGGGGAACACTGAAGCTTTCTTT
.,TRBV29-1,.,TRBJ2-3,CSVEDTVHGTDTQYF,TGCAGCGTTGAAGACACAGTGCATGGCACAGATACGCAGTATTTT
.,TRBV4-1,TRBD1,TRBJ1-5,CASSQKGQDNQPQHF,TGCGCCAGCAGCCAAAAGGGACAGGATAATCAGCCCCAGCATTTT
once,TRBV19,.,TRBJ1-1,CASSSLPSSSTEAFF,TGTGCCAGTAGTAGCCTCCCGAGCTCGAGCACTGAAGCTTTCTTT
many,TRBV24-1,TRBD2,TRBJ2-1,CATSDRGTSGGARSYNEQFF,TGTGCCACCAGTGACCGCGGGACTAGCGGGGGGGCCCGCTCCTACAATGAGCAGTTCTTC
few,TRBV4-3,.,TRBJ2-5,CASSQLYNEQETQYF,TGCGCCAGCAGCCAATTGTATAACGAGCAAGAGACCCAGTACTTC
.,TRBV29-1,TRBD1,TRBJ2-7,CSVEGTGGLTGASYEQYF,TGCAGCGTTGAAGGGACAGGGGGGTTGACGGGAGCTTCCTACGAGCAGTACTTC
.,TRBV11-2,TRBD1,TRBJ2-1,CASSPDRDEQFF,TGTGCCAGCAGCCCGGACAGGGATGAGCAGTTCTTC
.,TRBV10-3,.,TRBJ2-5,CAISESVPGQETQYF,TGTGCCATCAGTGAGTCGGTACCGGGGCAAGAGACCCAGTACTTC
.,TRBV30,.,TRBJ1-2,CAWARDINYGYTF,TGTGCCTGGGCCCGGGACATAAACTATGGCTACACCTTC
.,TRBV19,TRBD1,TRBJ2-5,CASNRGRQETQYF,TGTGCCAGTAACAGGGGGCGACAAGAGACCCAGTACTTC
few,TRBV7-6,TRBD2,TRBJ2-5,CASRNSGLAGVGETQYF,TGTGCCAGCAGGAACTCGGGACTAGCGGGAGTTGGGGAGACCCAGTACTTC
.,TRBV7-2,TRBD1,TRBJ1-2,CASSFDRAGYTF,TGTGCCAGCAGCTTTGACAGGGCTGGCTACACCTTC
.,TRBV14,.,TRBJ1-1,CASSQGQILSMNTEAFF,TGTGCCAGCAGCCAAGGACAGATTTTATCCATGAACACTGAAGCTTTCTTT
.,TRBV4-3,TRBD1,TRBJ2-7,CASRQGLTLGEQYF,TGCGCCAGCCGACAGGGGCTTACACTTGGCGAGCAGTACTTC
.,TRBV28,.,TRBJ2-7,CASRLAGEQYF,TGTGCCAGCCGTCTCGCGGGGGAGCAGTACTTC
few,TRBV6-2/TRBV6-3,.,TRBJ2-2,CASSYESGELFF,TGTGCCAGCAGTTACGAGTCCGGGGAGCTGTTTTTT
.,TRBV6-2/TRBV6-3,.,TRBJ2-7,CASSPEGGTVSYEQYF,TGTGCCAGCAGCCCTGAGGGGGGGACGGTCTCCTACGAGCAGTACTTC
.,TRBV3-1/TRBV3-2,.,TRBJ1-1,CASSQSYSGTEAFF,TGTGCCAGCAGCCAATCCTACTCCGGGACTGAAGCTTTCTTT
.,TRBV19,TRBD2,TRBJ2-1,CASSIGLAGGTNNEQFF,TGTGCCAGTAGTATAGGGTTAGCGGGGGGGACAAACAATGAGCAGTTCTTC